The clone carrying this T cell receptor (beta chain) was seen many times. What it binds is not known. The data stem from a study of CD8 T cells in ankylosing spondylitis. Study-wide points: A number of the motif variants had already been described in reactive arthritis synovial fluid and blood. Reportedly, significant enrichment of disease-linked clones occurred in matched ankylosing spondylitis synovial fluid. For ankylosing spondylitis blood, a TCR beta motif of 8 or 9 highly homologous variants appeared characteristic.

The germline V and J ends were trimmed by 5 bases and 6 bases, with 14 bases remaining between them. The CDR3 has 13 residues. TCRdb called the 5' RACE reads again in MiXCR, with one record for every CDR3 protein. The sample has approximately 300,000 distinct CDR3 sequences; 7.5% to 9% are singletons. The clonotype comes from a male donor with ankylosing spondylitis. The sample was blood, either unsorted or a sorted T cell fraction (not recorded which). The J gene is TRBJ2-7, the V gene TRBV12-3 or TRBV12-4; no clear D gene. CDR3 sequence reads: CASSPQWFGEQYF. CDR3 in DNA: TGTGCCAGCAGTCCTCAGTGGTTTGGCGAGCAGTACTTC.